The 31 T cell receptor beta chains in this list originate from one sample, sequenced in a study of radiation and T cells in renal cell carcinoma (dated by TCRdb to 2018 to 2021). The library relied on the immunoSEQ multiplex PCR assay. TCRdb holds this immuneACCESS table with in-frame rearrangements only. Some clones are missing; in checked studies, unresolved V genes explain under half, and the rest has no known cause. The sample profile shows approximately 120,000 clones; approximately 80% of them were found once. The top ten constitute around 3% of the sample. The meaning of the sample's time point label: baseline pretreatment blood. This specimen's treatment or condition label, per the study, means: 15 Gy SBRT to primary tumor, nephrectomy 4 weeks later. Specimen: blood, collected from a patient whose treatment included radiotherapy and nephrectomy. These receptors were obtained from a woman aged 60 to 75 with renal cell carcinoma.

The CDR3 region is CASSLGPPYEQYF. DNA for the CDR3: TGTGCCAGCAGTTTGGGACCTCCCTACGAGCAGTACTTC. The V gene is TRBV27, the J gene TRBJ2-7; D possibly matches TRBD1 or TRBD2 (5 bases each). The CDR3 runs 13 residues. Per germline, CDR1 MNHEY and CDR2 SMNVEV (reference sequence). V lost 3 bases and J lost 2, with 8 bases in between.

The rearrangement joins TRBV6-4 to TRBJ2-3; D is unclear. Germline CDR1 is MRHNA and CDR2 is SNTAGT. The CDR3 is 14 amino acids. Trimming pared 10 bases from V and 4 bases from J, leaving 18 bases between. The CDR3 sequence: CATSKSRVADTQYF. The CDR3 region has the DNA TGTGCCACCTCAAAGAGCAGAGTCGCAGATACGCAGTATTTT.

The V gene is TRBV30, the J gene TRBJ1-6; D is possibly TRBD1 (5 bases). Looked up from germline, CDR1 is GTSNPN and CDR2 is SVGIG (reference sequence). The CDR3 consists of 13 residues. The ends were cut back, 4 bases at V and 6 bases at J, with 10 bases in the middle. In nucleotides, the CDR3 is TGTGCCTGGAAGGGCCAGGGTAATTCACCCCTCCACTTT. Translated, it gives CAWKGQGNSPLHF.

The chain has TRBV5-1 and TRBJ2-1; tentative D call: TRBD2 (5 bases). The CDR3 has 16 residues. The V gene lost 2 bases and the J gene lost 7 bases, with 19 bases spanning the gap. The germline V gene encodes CDR1 SGHRS and CDR2 YFSETQ. The CDR3, as DNA: TGCGCCAGCAGCTTCCCCGACGGATCCTGGGAGAATGAGCAGTTCTTC. This sequence encodes CASSFPDGSWENEQFF. Using reference TRBV5-1 and TRBJ2-1 for the parts outside the CDR3, the full variable domain is KAGVTQTPRYLIKTRGQQVTLSCSPISGHRSVSWYQQTPGQGLQFLFEYFSETQRNKGNFPGRFSGRQFSNSRSEMNVSTLELGDSALYLCASSFPDGSWENEQFFGPGTRLTVL.

The chain couples TRBV5-4 to TRBJ1-5; D is possibly TRBD1 (6 bases). Germline loops: CDR1 SGHNT, CDR2 YYREEE (reference sequence). Trimming cost V 4 bases and J 7 bases, with 18 bases left between them. The CDR3 is 15 amino acids. CDR3 sequence reads: CASSQVGGVEQPQHF. As DNA, the CDR3 is TGTGCCAGCAGCCAAGTAGGGGGTGTGGAACAGCCCCAGCATTTT.

The gene calls are TRBV5-1 and TRBJ1-6, with TRBD1 as a possible D gene (5 bases). The germline gives CDR1 SGHRS, CDR2 YFSETQ. This CDR3 is 13 amino acids long. Trimming shortened V by 6 bases and J by 5 bases, and 9 bases separated the two germline ends. The CDR3 DNA reads as TGCGCCAGCAAACGGGGGGATAATTCACCCCTCCACTTT. Amino acids: CASKRGDNSPLHF.

V is TRBV6-5 and J is TRBJ1-5; possible D gene TRBD1, 6 bases. CDR1 and CDR2 (germline): MNHEY, SVGAGI. The length of the CDR3 is 14 residues. The V end was cut by 5 bases, the J end by 11 bases, with 19 bases between. Written as DNA, the CDR3 is TGTGCCAGCAGTCCCGGGGGGGCCGCAGAGGCCCAGCATTTT. Its translation: CASSPGGAAEAQHF.

The count of this clone is one. The chain recombines TRBV30 with TRBJ2-2; D gene uncertain. CDR1 GTSNPN and CDR2 SVGIG come from the germline V gene (reference sequence). The CDR3 has 11 residues. Trimming took off 1 base at V and 8 bases at J, with 5 bases between the two ends. CDR3 DNA: TGTGCCTGGAGTGGGGGAGGGGAGCTGTTTTTT. Protein sequence: CAWSGGGELFF.

This clone has only one observation. The chain has TRBV25-1 and TRBJ1-1; D unclear. The CDR3 has 14 residues. The ends were cut back, 4 bases at V and 1 base at J, with 10 bases in the middle. CDR1 is MGHDK, CDR2 SYGVNS, per germline. CDR3 loop: CASSVAGRNTEAFF. The CDR3 DNA reads TGTGCCAGCAGTGTGGCAGGACGGAACACTGAAGCTTTCTTT.

This clone was counted a single time. The chain links TRBV19 to TRBJ2-2; tentatively, D is TRBD1 (6 bases). Germline CDR1 is LNHDA and CDR2 is SQIVND (reference sequence). The CDR3 is 15 amino acids. The germline V and J ends were trimmed by 6 bases and 4 bases, with 15 bases remaining between them. The CDR3 coding sequence is TGTGCCAGTAGCACAGGGATAAGGCGCACCGGGGAGCTGTTTTTT. Its translation: CASSTGIRRTGELFF.

The CDR3 region has the DNA TGTGCCACCAGCAGAGGCCCGGGAGGATATAATGAAAAACTGTTTTTT. Residues: CATSRGPGGYNEKLFF. The J gene is TRBJ1-4, the V gene TRBV15; unclear D gene. The CDR3 covers 16 residues. Germline assignment: CDR1 LNHNV and CDR2 YYDKDF (reference sequence). V was cut by 1 base and J by 4 bases, with 13 bases left in between. Filled out from reference TRBV15 and TRBJ1-4, the complete variable domain reads DAMVIQNPRYQVTQFGKPVTLSCSQTLNHNVMYWYQQKSSQAPKLLFHYYDKDFNNEADTPDNFQSRRPNTSFCFLDIRSPGLGDTAMYLCATSRGPGGYNEKLFFGSGTQLSVL.

The rearrangement joins TRBV27 to TRBJ1-6; no firm D call. The V and J ends lost 6 bases and 0 bases respectively, with 9 bases between them. The CDR3 runs to 15 residues. CDR1 and CDR2 (germline): MNHEY, SMNVEV (reference sequence). This chain's CDR3 is CASSQSYSYNSPLHF. The CDR3 DNA reads TGTGCCAGCAGCCAGAGCTACTCCTATAATTCACCCCTCCACTTT.

V usage is TRBV27 and J usage is TRBJ2-2; 7 bases agree with TRBD1. The CDR3 has 14 amino acids. Germline CDR1 reads MNHEY; CDR2 reads SMNVEV (reference sequence). J was trimmed by 4 bases and V by 8 bases; bases with no gene match: 7. CDR3: CASATGVATGELFF. The CDR3 DNA is TGTGCCAGCGCAACAGGGGTGGCCACCGGGGAGCTGTTTTTT.

V usage is TRBV7-2 and J usage is TRBJ2-7; 12 bases fit TRBD2. Germline loops: CDR1 SGHTA, CDR2 FQGNSA. The CDR3 is made up of 15 amino acids. The ends lost 4 bases at V and 2 bases at J; junction bases unmatched: 3. The CDR3 spells CASSSWTSGTYEQYF. In DNA, the CDR3 is TGTGCCAGCAGCTCCTGGACTAGCGGGACCTACGAGCAGTACTTC.

This chain links TRBV6-5 with TRBJ1-2; TRBD1 might be the D (5 bases). The CDR3 covers 13 residues. V lost 4 bases, J lost 4 bases, and 10 bases lay in between. Germline CDR1 and CDR2: MNHEY and SVGAGI. In nucleotides, the CDR3 is TGTGCCAGCAGTTCTCCGGGGGGCTATGGCTACACCTTC. It specifies CASSSPGGYGYTF.

This clone came up a few times. Other nucleotide sequences in the sample specify the same CDR3. The chain is built from TRBV6-1 and TRBJ1-1; D is ambiguous. The CDR3 has 13 residues. Germline V lookup: CDR1 MNHNS, CDR2 SASEGT. V gave up 0 bases and J gave up 5 bases, with 7 bases separating them. In DNA, the CDR3 is TGTGCCAGCAGTGAAGCGAGAGGGACTGAAGCTTTCTTT. It encodes CASSEARGTEAFF.

This clone was found once. This chain uses TRBV7-6 with TRBJ1-2; possibly TRBD1 for D (5 bases). Per the germline V gene, CDR1 is SGHVS and CDR2 is FNYEAQ. The CDR3 runs to 16 residues. V lost 5 bases to trimming and J lost 3 bases, with 19 bases between them. CDR3 DNA: TGTGCCAGCAGCCCCGATGGGGGGGAGGAGGACTATGGCTACACCTTC. It is translated as CASSPDGGEEDYGYTF.

J is TRBJ1-5 and V is TRBV6-6; weak D call: TRBD1 (5 bases). The V and J ends lost 5 bases and 1 base respectively, with 6 bases between them. Per the germline V gene, CDR1 is MNHNY and CDR2 is SVGAGI (reference sequence). The CDR3 sequence is 13 residues long. The DNA of the CDR3 is TGTGCCAGCAGTAGGGACAGCAATCAGCCCCAGCATTTT. This encodes CASSRDSNQPQHF.

This clone was seen a single time. For the CDR3, the DNA is TGCGCCAGCAGCTGGACAGGGTACACTGAAGCTTTCTTT. It codes for CASSWTGYTEAFF. The rearrangement uses TRBV5-1 and TRBJ1-1; 8 bases agree with TRBD1. Germline loops: CDR1 SGHRS, CDR2 YFSETQ. Unmatched junction bases numbered 1, after V lost 3 bases and J lost 3 bases. This CDR3 has 13 residues. The whole variable domain, filled in from reference TRBV5-1 and TRBJ1-1, reads KAGVTQTPRYLIKTRGQQVTLSCSPISGHRSVSWYQQTPGQGLQFLFEYFSETQRNKGNFPGRFSGRQFSNSRSEMNVSTLELGDSALYLCASSWTGYTEAFFGQGTRLTVV.

J is TRBJ2-5 and V is TRBV5-5; D possibly matches TRBD1 or TRBD2 (5 bases each). The CDR3 is made up of 16 amino acids. From germline, CDR1 is SGHKS and CDR2 YYEKEE (reference sequence). The V and J ends lost 6 bases and 2 bases respectively, with 20 bases between them. The CDR3 loop is CASTDHGGYRQETQYF. The DNA of the CDR3 is TGTGCCAGCACCGATCATGGGGGTTATCGACAAGAGACCCAGTACTTC.

This clone was detected only once. The chain recombines TRBV6-5 with TRBJ1-1; D unclear. Germline-derived CDR1 and CDR2 are MNHEY and SVGAGI. V lost 0 bases and J lost 2, with 10 bases in between. This CDR3 spans 15 amino acids. CDR3 in DNA: TGTGCCAGCAGTTACTCGCCAGAGTTAAACACTGAAGCTTTCTTT. It yields the protein CASSYSPELNTEAFF.

The chain is built from TRBV28 and TRBJ2-5; 7 nucleotides agree with TRBD1. The V gene's germline CDR1 is MDHEN and CDR2 SYDVKM. J lost 4 bases, V lost 10 bases, and 9 bases had no gene match. The CDR3 is 13 residues long. The CDR3 sequence: CATRPTGAETQYF. In DNA, the CDR3 is TGTGCCACCCGACCAACAGGGGCAGAGACCCAGTACTTC.

In DNA form, the CDR3 reads TGTGCCAGCAGTTTTGGAGGGGACGAGCAGTACTTC. It specifies CASSFGGDEQYF. The chain has TRBV6-1 and TRBJ2-7; D might be TRBD2 (6 bases). From germline, CDR1 is MNHNS and CDR2 SASEGT. Trimming removed 5 bases from V and 5 bases from J, with 10 bases in between. This CDR3 region has 12 residues.

The chain employs TRBV15 and TRBJ1-3; D not resolved. This CDR3 spans 16 amino acids. The germline V gene encodes CDR1 LNHNV and CDR2 YYDKDF (reference sequence). V lost 0 bases to trimming and J lost 0 bases, with 9 bases between them. The CDR3: CATSRDAPSSGNTIYF. For the CDR3, the DNA is TGTGCCACCAGCAGAGATGCCCCGAGCTCTGGAAACACCATATATTTT.

The chain recombines TRBV28 with TRBJ1-1; possibly TRBD1 for D (6 bases). This CDR3 comprises 15 residues. Looked up from germline, CDR1 is MDHEN and CDR2 is SYDVKM. The germline V and J ends were trimmed by 6 bases and 0 bases, with 14 bases remaining between them. The CDR3 spells CASSYDRNMNTEAFF. In DNA form, the CDR3 reads TGTGCCAGCAGCTACGACAGGAACATGAACACTGAAGCTTTCTTT. The entire variable domain, with the rest obtained from reference TRBV28 and TRBJ1-1, is as follows: DVKVTQSSRYLVKRTGEKVFLECVQDMDHENMFWYRQDPGLGLRLIYFSYDVKMKEKGDIPEGYSVSREKKERFSLILESASTNQTSMYLCASSYDRNMNTEAFFGQGTRLTVV.

In this sample, this clone turned up a few times. The rearrangement joins TRBV10-1 to TRBJ1-4; unclear D gene. V was pared by 9 bases and J by 6 bases, with 20 bases between. Germline lookup yields CDR1 WNHNN and CDR2 SYGVQD (reference sequence). This CDR3 comprises 15 residues. The CDR3 region is CASLLDAVVDEKLFF. The CDR3 nucleotides are TGCGCCAGTTTGTTAGACGCGGTTGTCGATGAAAAACTGTTTTTT.

The rearrangement uses TRBV20-1 and TRBJ2-1; D possibly matches TRBD1 or TRBD2 (5 bases each). The CDR3 is 11 residues long. CDR1 and CDR2 (germline): DFQATT, SNEGSKA (reference sequence). Trimming stripped 8 bases from V and 10 bases from J, with 15 bases between. CDR3 nucleotides: TGCAGTATCCAGGGACCGTACGAGCAGTTCTTC. It yields the protein CSIQGPYEQFF.

The CDR3 is CASSRGQTTSPGANVLTF. DNA for the CDR3: TGTGCCAGCTCGCGAGGACAGACAACTAGCCCTGGGGCCAACGTCCTGACTTTC. The chain has TRBV18 and TRBJ2-6; the D gene could be TRBD1 or TRBD2 (6 bases each). This CDR3 region has 18 residues. V lost 6 bases to trimming and J lost 2 bases, with 20 bases between them. CDR1 KGHSH and CDR2 LQKENI come from the germline V gene.

The gene calls are TRBV7-2 and TRBJ2-7; D may correspond to TRBD1 or TRBD2 (5 bases each). The V and J ends lost 5 bases and 5 bases respectively, with 16 bases between them. The CDR3 is 14 amino acids. The germline V gene has CDR1 SGHTA and CDR2 FQGNSA. Here the CDR3 DNA reads TGTGCCAGCAGCCCCTTCGGGGCTTCCGACGAGCAGTACTTC. It yields the protein CASSPFGASDEQYF. The complete variable domain, with remaining parts taken from reference TRBV7-2 and TRBJ2-7, reads GAGVSQSPSNKVTEKGKDVELRCDPISGHTALYWYRQSLGQGLEFLIYFQGNSAPDKSGLPSDRFSAERTGGSVSTLTIQRTQQEDSAVYLCASSPFGASDEQYFGPGTRLTVT.

The J gene is TRBJ2-5, the V gene TRBV2, with a possible D match to TRBD1 (6 bases). The V gene lost 6 bases and the J gene lost 3 bases, with 11 bases spanning the gap. Germline values: CDR1 SNHLY, CDR2 FYNNEI. The CDR3 spans 13 residues. CDR3 DNA: TGTGCCAGCAGCGACAGGATGGAAGAGACCCAGTACTTC. Translation gives CASSDRMEETQYF.

Comment on this clone: The junction does not match germline at one end; this may be a read error. The chain recombines TRBV7-7 with TRBJ2-2; 7 positions agree with TRBD2. The CDR3 loop spans 15 amino acids. From germline, CDR1 is SSHAT and CDR2 FNYEAQ (reference sequence). The CDR3 here is CASSATLAENGELFF. Written as DNA, the CDR3 is TGTGCTAGCAGCGCCACGCTAGCGGAAAACGGGGAGCTGTTTTTT.